Below, one TCR beta chain is given with its context. The V gene's germline CDR1 is KGHSH and CDR2 LQKENI. The J segment lost 4 bases and the V segment lost 7 bases, leaving 5 bases of the junction unmatched. The CDR3 runs to 13 residues. This entry is derived from a study of CD8 T cells in Susac syndrome. After extraction with the RNeasy kit, roughly 0.5 to 1 ug of the RNA was reverse transcribed using random hexamers. Across 54 Vbeta and 13 Jbeta, immunoSEQ multiplex PCR amplified TCR beta CDR3. TCRdb reanalysed the immunoSEQ multiplex PCR reads using MiXCR and keeps one entry per CDR3 protein. The sample has 120,000 or so distinct CDR3 sequences, 90% to 95% seen once; the top ten hold 0.09% to 0.15%.

The TCR sequence derives from a human donor in good health. Material: CD4+ T cells from PBMCs. The V and J genes are TRBV18 and TRBJ2-3, with 7 bases aligning to TRBD1. CDR3 DNA: TGTGCCAGCTACCGAGACAGGGCAGATACGCAGTATTTT. Its translation is CASYRDRADTQYF. Looking up the rest from reference TRBV18 and TRBJ2-3 gives the full variable domain: NAGVMQNPRHLVRRRGQEARLRCSPMKGHSHVYWYRQLPEEGLKFMVYLQKENIIDESGMPKERFSAEFPKEGPSILRIQQVVRGDSAAYFCASYRDRADTQYFGPGTRLTVL.